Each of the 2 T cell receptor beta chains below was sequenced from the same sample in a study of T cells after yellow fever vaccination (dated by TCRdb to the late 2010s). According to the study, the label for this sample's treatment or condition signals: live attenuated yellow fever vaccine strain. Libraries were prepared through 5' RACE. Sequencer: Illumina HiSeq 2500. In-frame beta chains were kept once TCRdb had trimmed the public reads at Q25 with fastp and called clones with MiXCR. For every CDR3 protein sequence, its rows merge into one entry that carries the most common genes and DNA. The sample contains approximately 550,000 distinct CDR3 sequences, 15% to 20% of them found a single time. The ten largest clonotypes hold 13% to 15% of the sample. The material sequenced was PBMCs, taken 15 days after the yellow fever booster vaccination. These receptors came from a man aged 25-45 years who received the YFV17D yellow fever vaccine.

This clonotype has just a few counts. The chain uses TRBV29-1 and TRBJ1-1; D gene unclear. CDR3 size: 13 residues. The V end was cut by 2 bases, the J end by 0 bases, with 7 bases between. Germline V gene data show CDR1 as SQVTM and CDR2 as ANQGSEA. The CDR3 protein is CSVEPGVNTEAFF. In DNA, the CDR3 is TGCAGCGTTGAACCCGGGGTGAACACTGAAGCTTTCTTT. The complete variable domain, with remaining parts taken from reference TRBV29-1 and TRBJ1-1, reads SAVISQKPSRDICQRGTSLTIQCQVDSQVTMMFWYRQQPGQSLTLIATANQGSEATYESGFVIDKFPISRPNLTFSTLTVSNMSPEDSSIYLCSVEPGVNTEAFFGQGTRLTVV.

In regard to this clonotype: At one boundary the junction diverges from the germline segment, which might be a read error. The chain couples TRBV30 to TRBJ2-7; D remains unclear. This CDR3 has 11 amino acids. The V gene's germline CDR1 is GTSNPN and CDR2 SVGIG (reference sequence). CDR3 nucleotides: TGTGCCTGGAGGTCCGACGTACTCTGGCACTTC. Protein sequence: CAWRSDVLWHF.